The 20 T cell receptor beta chains reported below all come from one sample, sequenced in a study of response to subunit inactivated influenza vaccine. TCRdb re-called the RT-PCR reads with MiXCR, one entry per CDR3 protein. The sample carries 300,000 to 350,000 distinct CDR3 sequences, approximately 20% recorded once. Source: PBMCs from blood, taken approximately 22 months after vaccination. These receptors originate from a man aged 50 to 69 who received an inactivated influenza vaccine.

V is TRBV18 and J is TRBJ2-3, with unresolved D. V lost 7 bases, J lost 0 bases, and 8 bases lay in between. CDR3 length: 13 residues. Germline V gene lookup returns CDR1 KGHSH and CDR2 LQKENI. The DNA for the CDR3 is TGTGCCAGCTTCTCGGACAGCACAGATACGCAGTATTTT. Translating it yields CASFSDSTDTQYF.

The chain recombines TRBV9 with TRBJ1-4; 7 positions match TRBD1. CDR1 and CDR2 from the germline V gene are SGDLS and YYNGEE. V lost 3 bases and J lost 5; bases outside the gene matches: 7. The CDR3 has 15 residues. CDR3 in DNA: TGTGCCAGCAGCGCCCGAGCCAGGGGGAATGAAAAACTGTTTTTT. Translated: CASSARARGNEKLFF.

This clonotype was seen more than once but under ten times. The rearrangement joins TRBV4-2 to TRBJ1-6, with D perhaps matching TRBD1 (5 bases). This CDR3 has 18 amino acids. Germline loops: CDR1 LGHNA, CDR2 YNFKEQ. V gave up 2 bases and J gave up 8 bases, with 22 bases separating them. The CDR3 DNA follows: TGTGCCAGCAGCCAACCCGGCTGGGGCGCGGTTTTACATTCACCCCTCCACTTT. Translation gives CASSQPGWGAVLHSPLHF.

This sequence joins TRBV7-9 and TRBJ2-3; D is perhaps TRBD2 (5 bases). Between the trimmed V and J ends, which lost 4 bases and 4 bases, there was a span of 9 bases. CDR1 and CDR2 (germline): SEHNR, FQNEAQ (reference sequence). This CDR3 has 13 residues. The CDR3 DNA reads TGTGCCAGCAGCTCAAACGGGGCAGATACGCAGTATTTT. Encoded protein: CASSSNGADTQYF.

This clonotype was counted a few times. The chain is built from TRBV5-6 and TRBJ2-3; 8 nucleotides line up with TRBD2. V trimming: 1 base; J trimming: 1 base; junction bases outside the gene matches: 5. The length of the CDR3 is 16 residues. Per germline, CDR1 SGHDT and CDR2 YYEEEE. In DNA form, the CDR3 reads TGTGCCAGCAGCTTGTCCGCACTAGCGGGCACAGATACGCAGTATTTT. Protein sequence: CASSLSALAGTDTQYF.

This clonotype occurred many times. This chain links TRBV12-3 or TRBV12-4 with TRBJ1-1, with D hard to call. Trimming removed 8 bases from V and 11 bases from J, with 15 bases in between. This CDR3 spans 11 amino acids. CDR3: CASAFNGRAFF. In DNA, the CDR3 is TGTGCCAGCGCATTCAATGGTAGGGCTTTCTTT.

This clonotype was recorded at least ten times. The rearrangement joins TRBV4-1 to TRBJ1-6, with TRBD1 matching over 9 bases. V shed 0 bases and J 14 bases; nucleotides not matched to a gene: 11. The CDR3 contains 16 residues. CDR1 MGHRA and CDR2 YSYEKL come from the germline V gene. CDR3 loop: CASSQDAGTGTSALHF. CDR3 sequence (DNA): TGCGCCAGCAGCCAAGACGCCGGGACAGGGACTTCGGCCCTCCACTTT.

This clonotype showed up just a few times. The chain uses TRBV5-1 and TRBJ1-1, with D maybe TRBD1 (6 bases). CDR3 length equals 16 residues. Trimming left V 0 bases short and J 1 base short, with 13 bases between. Germline V gives CDR1 SGHRS, CDR2 YFSETQ. Here the CDR3 DNA reads TGCGCCAGCAGCTTGGACCCAGGGGTGGGGAACACTGAAGCTTTCTTT. It is translated as CASSLDPGVGNTEAFF.

The chain carries TRBV20-1 and TRBJ2-5, with TRBD2 matching over 12 bases. Trimming removed 6 bases from V and 5 bases from J; junction bases left unmatched: 10. Germline V CDR1 and CDR2: DFQATT, SNEGSKA (reference sequence). The CDR3 extends over 15 amino acids. In DNA form, the CDR3 reads TGCAGTGCCCAGGCACTAGCGGGGGGTACGGAGACCCAGTACTTC. It codes for CSAQALAGGTETQYF.

The chain carries TRBV29-1 and TRBJ1-2; 9 bases agree with TRBD1. The V and J ends lost 4 bases and 6 bases, in that order; junction bases with no gene match: 3. CDR1 and CDR2 from the germline V gene are SQVTM and ANQGSEA. CDR3 length: 12 amino acids. The CDR3 region has the DNA TGCAGCGTTGGACAGGGGGATCATGGCTACACCTTC. Protein: CSVGQGDHGYTF. The variable domain in full, completed from reference TRBV29-1 and TRBJ1-2, reads SAVISQKPSRDICQRGTSLTIQCQVDSQVTMMFWYRQQPGQSLTLIATANQGSEATYESGFVIDKFPISRPNLTFSTLTVSNMSPEDSSIYLCSVGQGDHGYTFGSGTRLTVV.

The rearrangement links TRBV30 to TRBJ1-6; D uncertain. This CDR3 contains 12 residues. V gave up 3 bases and J gave up 10 bases, with 10 bases separating them. CDR1 and CDR2 from the germline V gene are GTSNPN and SVGIG (reference sequence). CDR3 sequence reads: CAWSPVKSPLHF. For the CDR3, the DNA is TGTGCCTGGAGCCCAGTAAAATCACCCCTCCACTTT.

The sample holds a few counts of this clonotype. The J gene is TRBJ2-5, the V gene TRBV15; no definite D call. V dropped 5 bases and J dropped 2 bases, with 6 bases sitting between them. The germline V gene has CDR1 LNHNV and CDR2 YYDKDF (reference sequence). CDR3 length: 12 amino acids. CDR3: CATSRGQETQYF. The CDR3 region has the DNA TGTGCCACCAGCCGCGGACAAGAGACCCAGTACTTC.

This clonotype was found a few times. V gene TRBV24-1 combines with J gene TRBJ2-1; D remains unclear. The CDR3 loop spans 16 amino acids. CDR1 and CDR2 from the germline V gene are KGHDR and SFDVKD. The germline V and J ends were trimmed by 1 base and 6 bases, with 15 bases remaining between them. In nucleotides, the CDR3 is TGTGCCACCAGTGATTTTCGAACGGGTGGGCCCAATGAGCAGTTCTTC. Translating it yields CATSDFRTGGPNEQFF.

The J gene is TRBJ1-1, the V gene TRBV6-2 or TRBV6-3; unclear D gene. From germline, CDR1 is MNHEY and CDR2 SVGEGT. This CDR3 spans 14 amino acids. Trimming removed 2 bases from V and 1 base from J, with 8 bases in between. CDR3 in DNA: TGTGCCAGCAGTTACGCCTGGGGGAACACTGAAGCTTTCTTT. It specifies CASSYAWGNTEAFF.

This clonotype was seen at least ten times. The rearrangement joins TRBV15 to TRBJ1-5, with D unresolved. Germline CDR1 is LNHNV and CDR2 is YYDKDF (reference sequence). The V end lost 1 base, the J end lost 0 bases, and 16 bases lay between the germline ends. The CDR3 is made up of 18 amino acids. The CDR3 loop reads CATSRASLAEDSNQPQHF. CDR3 coding DNA: TGTGCCACCAGCAGAGCAAGTCTGGCCGAAGATAGCAATCAGCCCCAGCATTTT. Looking up the rest from reference TRBV15 and TRBJ1-5 gives the full variable domain: DAMVIQNPRYQVTQFGKPVTLSCSQTLNHNVMYWYQQKSSQAPKLLFHYYDKDFNNEADTPDNFQSRRPNTSFCFLDIRSPGLGDTAMYLCATSRASLAEDSNQPQHFGDGTRLSIL.

This clonotype was seen more than once but under ten times. The rearrangement joins TRBV5-1 to TRBJ2-1; 9 positions agree with TRBD2. V lost 0 bases and J lost 0; bases outside the gene matches: 7. Per germline, CDR1 SGHRS and CDR2 YFSETQ. This CDR3 comprises 18 residues. The CDR3 nucleotides are TGCGCCAGCAGCTTGGTTCGGACTAGCGTCTCCTCCTACAATGAGCAGTTCTTC. Its translation: CASSLVRTSVSSYNEQFF.

This clonotype occurred many times. CDR3 nucleotide sequence: TGCGCCAGCAGCCCAAGCCTGGGGAACACTGAAGCTTTCTTT. It specifies CASSPSLGNTEAFF. V and J are TRBV4-3 and TRBJ1-1; D is ambiguous. Germline V lookup: CDR1 LGHNA, CDR2 YSLEER. V lost 4 bases and J lost 1, with 10 bases in between. The CDR3 runs 14 residues.

There are many counts of this clonotype. The V and J genes are TRBV5-1 and TRBJ1-2; unclear D gene. This CDR3 comprises 13 residues. V lost 4 bases and J 3 bases, leaving 10 bases between the germline ends. Germline V lookup: CDR1 SGHRS, CDR2 YFSETQ. In DNA, the CDR3 is TGCGCCAGCAGCAATATCCGGGACTATGGCTACACCTTC. It translates to CASSNIRDYGYTF.

At least ten counts were recorded for this clonotype. The rearrangement uses TRBV4-1 and TRBJ2-1; TRBD2 matches at 10 bases. In germline, CDR1 is MGHRA, CDR2 YSYEKL. The CDR3 has 16 residues. Losses at the gene ends were 2 bases for V and 9 bases for J; bases not matched to a gene: 10. The CDR3 loop is CASSQTSGGAVGEQFF. DNA of the CDR3: TGCGCCAGCAGCCAAACAAGCGGGGGGGCCGTAGGTGAGCAGTTCTTC.

This clonotype has ten or more counts. The rearrangement joins TRBV14 to TRBJ1-2; D is ambiguous. Germline loops: CDR1 SGHDN, CDR2 FVKESK. V dropped 0 bases and J dropped 7 bases, with 15 bases sitting between them. The CDR3 contains 15 residues. CDR3 DNA sequence: TGTGCCAGCAGCCAAGATTTGATGGTTACGGGTGGCTACACCTTC. Protein sequence: CASSQDLMVTGGYTF.